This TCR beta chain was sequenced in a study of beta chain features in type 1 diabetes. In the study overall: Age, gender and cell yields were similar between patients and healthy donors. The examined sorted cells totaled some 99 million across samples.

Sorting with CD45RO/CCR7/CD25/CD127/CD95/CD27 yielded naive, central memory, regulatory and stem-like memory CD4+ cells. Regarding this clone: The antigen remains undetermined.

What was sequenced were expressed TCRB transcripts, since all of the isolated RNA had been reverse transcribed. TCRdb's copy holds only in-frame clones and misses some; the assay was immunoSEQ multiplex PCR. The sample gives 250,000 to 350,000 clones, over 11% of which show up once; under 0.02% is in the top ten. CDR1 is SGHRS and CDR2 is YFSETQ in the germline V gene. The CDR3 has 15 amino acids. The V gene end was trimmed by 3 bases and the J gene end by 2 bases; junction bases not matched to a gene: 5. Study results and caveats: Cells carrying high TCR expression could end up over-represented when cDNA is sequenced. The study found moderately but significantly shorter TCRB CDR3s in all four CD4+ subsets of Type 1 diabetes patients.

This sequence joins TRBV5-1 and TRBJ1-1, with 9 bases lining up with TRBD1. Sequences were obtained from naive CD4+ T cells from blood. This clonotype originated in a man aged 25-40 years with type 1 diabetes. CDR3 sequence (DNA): TGCGCCAGCAGCTCCGGGACAGGGCCTAACACTGAAGCTTTCTTT. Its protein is CASSSGTGPNTEAFF.